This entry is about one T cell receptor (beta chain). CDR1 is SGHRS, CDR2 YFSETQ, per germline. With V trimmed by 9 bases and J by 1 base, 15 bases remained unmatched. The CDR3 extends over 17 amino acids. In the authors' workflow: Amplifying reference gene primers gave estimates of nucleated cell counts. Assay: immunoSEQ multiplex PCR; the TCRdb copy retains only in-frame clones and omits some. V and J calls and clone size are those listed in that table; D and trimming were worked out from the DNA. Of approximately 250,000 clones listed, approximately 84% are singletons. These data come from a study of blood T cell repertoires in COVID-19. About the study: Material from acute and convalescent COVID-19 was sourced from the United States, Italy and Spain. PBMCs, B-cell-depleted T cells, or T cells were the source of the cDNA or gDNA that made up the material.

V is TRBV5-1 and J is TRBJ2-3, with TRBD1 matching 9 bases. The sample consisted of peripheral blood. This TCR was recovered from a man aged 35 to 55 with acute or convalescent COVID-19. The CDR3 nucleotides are TGCGCCAAATCACTCCCGGGACAGGGCACACGCACAGATACGCAGTATTTT. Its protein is CAKSLPGQGTRTDTQYF. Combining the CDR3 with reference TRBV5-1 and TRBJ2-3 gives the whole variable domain KAGVTQTPRYLIKTRGQQVTLSCSPISGHRSVSWYQQTPGQGLQFLFEYFSETQRNKGNFPGRFSGRQFSNSRSEMNVSTLELGDSALYLCAKSLPGQGTRTDTQYFGPGTRLTVL.